Below, one T cell receptor (beta chain) is given with its context. What it recognizes is unknown. This entry is derived from a study of cytomegalovirus exposure and HLA in healthy donors. Study-wide results and caveats: Later analysis identified 17,000 or so TCR beta sequences associated with HLA alleles, using a false discovery rate threshold of 0.05.

Vbeta (60) and Jbeta (13) primers were used in the PCR. Generated by immunoSEQ multiplex PCR, the TCRdb table keeps only in-frame clones and is missing some. The sample has 170,000 or so clones; approximately 84% are singletons. The CDR3 spans 15 residues. V gave up 4 bases and J gave up 4 bases; unmatched junction bases: 11. Germline V gene sequence: CDR1 SGDLS, CDR2 YYNGEE. The chain uses TRBV9 and TRBJ2-7, with TRBD1 identical over 7 bases. The receptor's source is a girl aged 10 to 17 in good health and CMV-seropositive. Specimen: PBMCs. The CDR3 DNA follows: TGTGCCAGCAGCTCTCAAGGGGGCCACGAGTACGAGCAGTACTTC. This codes for CASSSQGGHEYEQYF.